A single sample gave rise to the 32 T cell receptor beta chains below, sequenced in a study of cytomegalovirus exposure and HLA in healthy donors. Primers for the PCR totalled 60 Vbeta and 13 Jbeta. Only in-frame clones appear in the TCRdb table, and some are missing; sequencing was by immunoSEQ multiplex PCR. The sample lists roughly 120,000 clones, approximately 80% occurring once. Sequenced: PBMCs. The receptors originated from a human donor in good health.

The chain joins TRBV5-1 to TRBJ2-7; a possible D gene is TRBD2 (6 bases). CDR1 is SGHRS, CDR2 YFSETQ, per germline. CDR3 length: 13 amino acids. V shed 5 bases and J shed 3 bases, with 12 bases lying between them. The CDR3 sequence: CASRMQDYYEQYF. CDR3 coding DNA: TGCGCCAGCAGAATGCAGGACTACTACGAGCAGTACTTC.

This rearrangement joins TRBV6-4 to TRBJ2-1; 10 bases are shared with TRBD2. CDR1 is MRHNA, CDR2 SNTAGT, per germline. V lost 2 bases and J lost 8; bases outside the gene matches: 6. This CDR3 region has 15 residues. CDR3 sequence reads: CASSDLPGTSDEQFF. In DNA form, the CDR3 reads TGTGCCAGCAGTGACCTTCCCGGGACTAGCGATGAGCAGTTCTTC.

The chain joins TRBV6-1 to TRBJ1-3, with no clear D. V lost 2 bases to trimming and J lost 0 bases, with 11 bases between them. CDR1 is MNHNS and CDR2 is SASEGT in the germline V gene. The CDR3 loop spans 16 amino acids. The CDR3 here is CASSEILSLSGNTIYF. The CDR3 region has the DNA TGTGCCAGCAGTGAAATATTAAGCCTCTCTGGAAACACCATATATTTT.

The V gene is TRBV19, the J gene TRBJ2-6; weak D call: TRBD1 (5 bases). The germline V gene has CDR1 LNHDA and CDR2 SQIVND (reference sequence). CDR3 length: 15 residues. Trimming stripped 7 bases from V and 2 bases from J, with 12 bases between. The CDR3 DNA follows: TGTGCCAGTACAGGGCTGATTCCTGGGGCCAACGTCCTGACTTTC. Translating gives CASTGLIPGANVLTF.

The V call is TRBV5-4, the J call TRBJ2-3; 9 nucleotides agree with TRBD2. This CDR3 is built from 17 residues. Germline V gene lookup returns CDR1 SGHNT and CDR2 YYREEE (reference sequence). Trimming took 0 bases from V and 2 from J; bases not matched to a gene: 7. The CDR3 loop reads CASSLAGTSSFTDTQYF. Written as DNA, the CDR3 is TGTGCCAGCAGCTTGGCCGGGACTAGCAGTTTCACAGATACGCAGTATTTT.

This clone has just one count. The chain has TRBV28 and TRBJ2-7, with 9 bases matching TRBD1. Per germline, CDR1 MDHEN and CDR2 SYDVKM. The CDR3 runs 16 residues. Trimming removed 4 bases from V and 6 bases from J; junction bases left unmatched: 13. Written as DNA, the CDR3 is TGTGCCAGCAGTTCCCTCTCGGGACAGGGTTTCGGCGAGCAGTACTTC. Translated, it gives CASSSLSGQGFGEQYF.

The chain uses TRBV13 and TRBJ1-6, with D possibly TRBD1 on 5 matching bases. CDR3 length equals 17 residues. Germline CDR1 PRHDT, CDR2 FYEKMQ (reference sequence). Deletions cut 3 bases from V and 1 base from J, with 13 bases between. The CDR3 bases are TGTGCCAGCAGCTTTGGCGGGGCAGCGTCCTATAATTCACCCCTCCACTTT. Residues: CASSFGGAASYNSPLHF.

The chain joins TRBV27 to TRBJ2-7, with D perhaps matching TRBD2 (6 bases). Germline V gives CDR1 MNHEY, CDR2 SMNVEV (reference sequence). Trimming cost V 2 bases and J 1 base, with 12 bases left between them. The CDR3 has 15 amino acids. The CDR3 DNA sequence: TGTGCCAGCAGTTTAGTACCGCGGGGATCCTACGAGCAGTACTTC. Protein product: CASSLVPRGSYEQYF.

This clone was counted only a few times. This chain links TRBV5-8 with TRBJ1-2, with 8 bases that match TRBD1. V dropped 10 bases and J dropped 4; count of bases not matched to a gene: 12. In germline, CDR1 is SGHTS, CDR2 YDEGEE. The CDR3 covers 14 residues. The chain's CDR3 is CAGRQGPGFYGYTF. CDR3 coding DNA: TGTGCCGGTCGACAGGGGCCGGGTTTCTATGGCTACACCTTC.

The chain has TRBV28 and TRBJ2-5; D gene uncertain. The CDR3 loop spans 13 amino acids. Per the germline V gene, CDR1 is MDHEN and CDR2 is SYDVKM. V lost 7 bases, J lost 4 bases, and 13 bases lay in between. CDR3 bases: TGTGCCAGCAACAAACAGATCAGAGAGACCCAGTACTTC. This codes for CASNKQIRETQYF.

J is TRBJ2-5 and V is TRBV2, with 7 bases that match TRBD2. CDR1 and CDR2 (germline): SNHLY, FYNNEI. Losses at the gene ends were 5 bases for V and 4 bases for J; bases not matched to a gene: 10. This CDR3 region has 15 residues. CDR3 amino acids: CASSLAGAQSETQYF. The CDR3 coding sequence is TGTGCCAGCAGTTTAGCGGGTGCTCAATCAGAGACCCAGTACTTC.

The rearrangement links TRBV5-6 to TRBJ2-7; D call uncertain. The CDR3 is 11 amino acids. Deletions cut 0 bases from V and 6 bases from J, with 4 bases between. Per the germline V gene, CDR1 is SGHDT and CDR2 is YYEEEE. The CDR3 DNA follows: TGTGCCAGCAGCTTGGTTCGCGAGCAGTACTTC. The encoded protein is CASSLVREQYF.

In DNA form, the CDR3 reads TGTGCCAGCAGCGTAGGGGACAGCCGCAATCAGCCCCAGCATTTT. The encoded protein is CASSVGDSRNQPQHF. The chain couples TRBV9 to TRBJ1-5; TRBD1 matches 7 bases. The V gene's germline CDR1 is SGDLS and CDR2 YYNGEE. Germline trimming cut 0 bases from V and 2 bases from J; bases unmatched to any gene: 2. This CDR3 is 15 amino acids long.

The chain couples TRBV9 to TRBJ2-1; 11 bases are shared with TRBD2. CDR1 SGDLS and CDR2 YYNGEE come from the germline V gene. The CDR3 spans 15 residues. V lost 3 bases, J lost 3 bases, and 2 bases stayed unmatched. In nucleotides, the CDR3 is TGTGCCAGCAGCGCGACTAGCGGGATCTACAATGAGCAGTTCTTC. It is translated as CASSATSGIYNEQFF.

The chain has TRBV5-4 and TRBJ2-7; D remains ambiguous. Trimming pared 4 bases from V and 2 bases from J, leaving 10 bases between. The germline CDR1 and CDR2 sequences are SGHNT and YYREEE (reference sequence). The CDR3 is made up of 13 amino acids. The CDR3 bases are TGTGCCAGCAGCCTGCCTACTGCCTACGAGCAGTACTTC. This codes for CASSLPTAYEQYF.

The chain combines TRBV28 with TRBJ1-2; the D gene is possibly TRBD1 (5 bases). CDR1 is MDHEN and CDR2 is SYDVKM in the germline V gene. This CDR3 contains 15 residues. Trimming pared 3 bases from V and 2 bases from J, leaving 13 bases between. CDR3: CASSFRGNGNYGYTF. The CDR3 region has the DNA TGTGCCAGCAGTTTCCGGGGGAACGGGAACTATGGCTACACCTTC.

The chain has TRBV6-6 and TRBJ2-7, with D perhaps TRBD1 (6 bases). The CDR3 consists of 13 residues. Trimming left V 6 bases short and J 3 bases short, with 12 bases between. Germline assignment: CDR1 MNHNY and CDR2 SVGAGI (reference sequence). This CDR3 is CASSPDRNYEQYF. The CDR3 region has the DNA TGTGCCAGCAGCCCGGACAGAAACTACGAGCAGTACTTC.

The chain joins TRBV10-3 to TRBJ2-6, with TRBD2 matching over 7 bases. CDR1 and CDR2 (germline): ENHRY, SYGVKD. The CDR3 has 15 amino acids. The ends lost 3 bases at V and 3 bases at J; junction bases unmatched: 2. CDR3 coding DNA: TGTGCCATCAGTGACGCGGGAGTTGGGGCCAACGTCCTGACTTTC. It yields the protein CAISDAGVGANVLTF.

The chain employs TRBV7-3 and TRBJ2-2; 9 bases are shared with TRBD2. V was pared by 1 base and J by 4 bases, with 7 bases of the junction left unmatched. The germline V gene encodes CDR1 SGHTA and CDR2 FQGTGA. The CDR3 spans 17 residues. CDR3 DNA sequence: TGTGCCAGCAGCTTAATGGGGCTAGCGGGAACCACCGGGGAGCTGTTTTTT. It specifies CASSLMGLAGTTGELFF.

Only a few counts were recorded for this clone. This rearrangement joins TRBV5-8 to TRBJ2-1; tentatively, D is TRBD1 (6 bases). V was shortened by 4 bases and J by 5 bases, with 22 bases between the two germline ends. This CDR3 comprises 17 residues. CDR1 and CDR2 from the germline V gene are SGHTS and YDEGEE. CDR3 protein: CASSETRTVWVHNEQFF. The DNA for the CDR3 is TGTGCCAGCAGCGAGACGCGGACAGTTTGGGTACACAATGAGCAGTTCTTC.

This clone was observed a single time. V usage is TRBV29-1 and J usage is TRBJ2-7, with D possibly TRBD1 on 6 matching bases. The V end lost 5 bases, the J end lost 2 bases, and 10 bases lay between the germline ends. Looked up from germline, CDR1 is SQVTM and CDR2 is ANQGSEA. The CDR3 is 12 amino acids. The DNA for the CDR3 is TGCAGCGTTTTGGCAGGGGCCTACGAGCAGTACTTC. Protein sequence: CSVLAGAYEQYF.

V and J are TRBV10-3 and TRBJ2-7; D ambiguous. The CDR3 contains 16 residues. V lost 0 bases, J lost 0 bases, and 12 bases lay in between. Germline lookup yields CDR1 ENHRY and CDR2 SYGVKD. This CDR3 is CAISESLRILSYEQYF. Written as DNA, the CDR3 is TGTGCCATCAGTGAGTCGCTGCGGATACTCTCCTACGAGCAGTACTTC.

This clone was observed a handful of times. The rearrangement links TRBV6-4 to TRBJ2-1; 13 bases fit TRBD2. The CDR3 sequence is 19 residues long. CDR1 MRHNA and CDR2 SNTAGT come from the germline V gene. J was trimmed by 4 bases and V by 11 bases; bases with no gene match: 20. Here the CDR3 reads CARPARFPGTSGTYNEQFF. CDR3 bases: TGTGCCCGCCCGGCACGGTTCCCCGGGACTAGCGGGACTTACAATGAGCAGTTCTTC.

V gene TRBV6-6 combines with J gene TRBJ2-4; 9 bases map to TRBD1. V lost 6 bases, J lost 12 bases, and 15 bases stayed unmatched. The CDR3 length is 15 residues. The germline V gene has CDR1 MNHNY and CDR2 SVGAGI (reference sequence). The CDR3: CASSNRDREVDSQYF. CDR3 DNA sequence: TGTGCCAGCAGCAACCGGGACAGGGAGGTGGACAGTCAGTACTTC.

The CDR3: CASSLRRGSYNEQFF. The CDR3 DNA is TGTGCCAGCAGCTTAAGGCGGGGCAGTTACAATGAGCAGTTCTTC. The chain links TRBV7-9 to TRBJ2-1; D is perhaps TRBD2 (6 bases). CDR3 size: 15 residues. From germline, CDR1 is SEHNR and CDR2 FQNEAQ (reference sequence). Trimming removed 2 bases from V and 4 bases from J, with 12 bases in between. Variable domain in full (rest from reference TRBV7-9 and TRBJ2-1): DTGVSQNPRHKITKRGQNVTFRCDPISEHNRLYWYRQTLGQGPEFLTYFQNEAQLEKSRLLSDRFSAERPKGSFSTLEIQRTEQGDSAMYLCASSLRRGSYNEQFFGPGTRLTVL.

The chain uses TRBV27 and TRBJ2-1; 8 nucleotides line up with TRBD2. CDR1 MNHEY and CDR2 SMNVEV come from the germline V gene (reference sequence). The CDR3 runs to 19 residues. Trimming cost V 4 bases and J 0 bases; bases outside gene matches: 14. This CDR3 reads CASSYLRGGPSSSYNEQFF. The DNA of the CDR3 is TGTGCCAGCAGTTACCTACGGGGGGGCCCCAGTAGCTCCTACAATGAGCAGTTCTTC.

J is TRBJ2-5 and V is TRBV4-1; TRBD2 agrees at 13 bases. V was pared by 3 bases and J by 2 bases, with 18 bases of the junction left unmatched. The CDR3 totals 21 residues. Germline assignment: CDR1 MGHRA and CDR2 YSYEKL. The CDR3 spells CASSHQRSGTSGASGQETQYF. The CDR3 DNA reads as TGCGCCAGCAGCCATCAAAGGTCCGGGACTAGCGGGGCGAGTGGTCAAGAGACCCAGTACTTC.

CDR3 in amino acids: CASSSGTGGFQTQYF. CDR3 nucleotide sequence: TGTGCCAGCAGTTCCGGGACAGGGGGCTTCCAGACCCAGTACTTC. This rearrangement joins TRBV6-5 to TRBJ2-5, with 12 bases aligning to TRBD1. This CDR3 comprises 15 residues. Germline loops: CDR1 MNHEY, CDR2 SVGAGI. V shed 4 bases, J shed 6 bases, and the junction held 6 bases outside the gene matches.

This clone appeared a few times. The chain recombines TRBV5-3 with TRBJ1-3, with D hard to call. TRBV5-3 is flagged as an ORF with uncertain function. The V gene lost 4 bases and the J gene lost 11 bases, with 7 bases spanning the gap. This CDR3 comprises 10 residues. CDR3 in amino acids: CARSPPAIYF. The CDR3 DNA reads TGTGCCAGAAGCCCCCCGGCCATATATTTT.

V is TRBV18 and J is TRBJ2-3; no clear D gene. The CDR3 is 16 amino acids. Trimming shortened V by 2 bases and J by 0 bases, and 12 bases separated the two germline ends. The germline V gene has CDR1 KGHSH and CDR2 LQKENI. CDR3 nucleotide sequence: TGTGCCAGCTCACCAGTGAGCGACTCTAGCACAGATACGCAGTATTTT. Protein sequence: CASSPVSDSSTDTQYF.

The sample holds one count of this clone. CDR3 amino acids: CASSSGLAELTGELFF. CDR3 nucleotide sequence: TGTGCCAGCTCATCAGGACTAGCGGAGCTCACCGGGGAGCTGTTTTTT. The rearrangement joins TRBV18 to TRBJ2-2; 10 nucleotides match TRBD2. J was trimmed by 4 bases and V by 5 bases; bases with no gene match: 7. The germline V gene has CDR1 KGHSH and CDR2 LQKENI. The CDR3 runs 16 residues.

CDR3 DNA sequence: TGTGCCAGCAGTTCTGGCAGGAACGAGCAGTACTTC. Translated: CASSSGRNEQYF. The chain joins TRBV6-5 to TRBJ2-7; D is uncertain. The CDR3 loop spans 12 amino acids. The germline V and J ends were trimmed by 4 bases and 5 bases, with 9 bases remaining between them. Per germline, CDR1 MNHEY and CDR2 SVGAGI.